This is a list of T cell receptor beta chains from one sample in a study of shared T cell receptors in the human thymus. The data were produced by immunoSEQ multiplex PCR, yet TCRdb's version contains in-frame clones alone and is incomplete. The table includes more than 550,000 clones, 70% to 90% detected once. The data were also submitted as part of a second study, on human thymus T cells.

The material sequenced was thymocytes. Receptors were obtained from a girl less than two years old with a congenital heart defect. The CDR3 runs from the conserved cysteine through the conserved F or W. The D gene is left open where the match is weak. Clone size is given for some rows only: seen once, a few or many times, or a class if the clone is expanded.

j_call: TRBJ2-7; clone_size: .; d_call: TRBD2; v_call: TRBV5-1; cdr3_nt: TGCGCCAGCAGCTTTATTCGGGGGGGGCCCTACGAGCAGTACTTC; cdr3_aa: CASSFIRGGPYEQYF
j_call: TRBJ1-2; clone_size: once; d_call: TRBD1; v_call: TRBV5-1; cdr3_nt: TGCGCCAGCAGTGAGGGGGCAGGGACCACCGCTAACTATGGCTACACCTTC; cdr3_aa: CASSEGAGTTANYGYTF
j_call: TRBJ2-3; clone_size: once; d_call: TRBD2; v_call: TRBV19; cdr3_nt: TGTGCAGCGGGGGCAACAATCGATACGCAGTATTTT; cdr3_aa: CAAGATIDTQYF
j_call: TRBJ2-7; clone_size: .; d_call: TRBD1; v_call: TRBV6-6; cdr3_nt: TGTGCCAGCAGCTGGGACAGACCCTTGGACACCTACGAGCAGTACTTC; cdr3_aa: CASSWDRPLDTYEQYF
j_call: TRBJ1-2; clone_size: .; d_call: .; v_call: TRBV7-9; cdr3_nt: TGTGCCAGCAGCCCAGGGAGGAACAGGACCCTAGGGCGCTATGGCTACACCTTC; cdr3_aa: CASSPGRNRTLGRYGYTF
j_call: TRBJ2-3; clone_size: few; d_call: .; v_call: TRBV27; cdr3_nt: TGTGCCAGCGGGGCTGGGGTCCAGGCCCCAGATACGCAGTATTTT; cdr3_aa: CASGAGVQAPDTQYF
j_call: TRBJ2-3; clone_size: .; d_call: .; v_call: TRBV10-3; cdr3_nt: TGTGCCATCAGGGAGCCTAGCACCACTAGCACAGATACGCAGTATTTT; cdr3_aa: CAIREPSTTSTDTQYF
j_call: TRBJ2-1; clone_size: once; d_call: .; v_call: TRBV5-8; cdr3_nt: TGTGCCAGCAGCTTTCGGTATAGTCTCTCCTACAATGAGCAGTTCTTC; cdr3_aa: CASSFRYSLSYNEQFF
j_call: TRBJ2-7; clone_size: .; d_call: TRBD1; v_call: TRBV11-2; cdr3_nt: TGTGCCACCAAGGGACAGGACTACTACGAGCAGTACTTC; cdr3_aa: CATKGQDYYEQYF
j_call: TRBJ1-1; clone_size: .; d_call: TRBD1; v_call: TRBV28; cdr3_nt: TGTGCCAGCAGCCTTACCGGGACAGGGCCGAACACTGAAGCTTTCTTT; cdr3_aa: CASSLTGTGPNTEAFF
j_call: TRBJ2-1; clone_size: .; d_call: .; v_call: TRBV7-2; cdr3_nt: TGTGCCAGCAGCTTAGCTGCTAACAATGAGCAGTTCTTC; cdr3_aa: CASSLAANNEQFF
j_call: TRBJ1-1; clone_size: .; d_call: .; v_call: TRBV5-6; cdr3_nt: TGTGCCAGCAGCTTGGACAGGGAAACGGACACTGAAGCTTTCTTT; cdr3_aa: CASSLDRETDTEAFF
j_call: TRBJ2-7; clone_size: .; d_call: TRBD2; v_call: TRBV4-2; cdr3_nt: TGTGCCAGCAGCCACGGGGGGTACGAGCAGTACTTC; cdr3_aa: CASSHGGYEQYF
j_call: TRBJ1-6; clone_size: once; d_call: .; v_call: TRBV6-5; cdr3_nt: TGTGCCAGCAGTCCTCAGGGGAATTCACCCCTCCACTTT; cdr3_aa: CASSPQGNSPLHF
j_call: TRBJ1-5; clone_size: .; d_call: .; v_call: TRBV18; cdr3_nt: TGTGCCAGCTCACACCGGGAACTAAATCAGCCCCAGCATTTT; cdr3_aa: CASSHRELNQPQHF
j_call: TRBJ1-6; clone_size: .; d_call: .; v_call: TRBV6-5; cdr3_nt: TGTGCCAGCAGGAAACTCAGGACAGAGAATTCACCCCTCCACTTT; cdr3_aa: CASRKLRTENSPLHF
j_call: TRBJ1-1; clone_size: .; d_call: TRBD1; v_call: TRBV2; cdr3_nt: TGTGCCACCCACAGGGGGAGCACTGAAGCTTTCTTT; cdr3_aa: CATHRGSTEAFF